This T cell receptor beta chain is drawn from a study of PD-1 blockade in classical Hodgkin lymphoma. Profiling relied on immunoSEQ multiplex PCR, and the TCRdb table lists in-frame clones only, not all of them. The table includes 25,000 to 35,000 clones, more than 70% detected once. The CDR3 length is 15 residues. The germline V and J ends were trimmed by 6 bases and 1 base, with 13 bases remaining between them. In germline, CDR1 is SNHLY, CDR2 FYNNEI. Time point noted: cycle 4 day 1 (C4D1), after 6 weeks of nivolumab. Autologous stem cell transplantation was followed by relapse in every patient, and brentuximab vedotin exposure varied. Out of thawed PBMCs, magnetic negative selection purified CD4+ T cells.

V and J are TRBV2 and TRBJ2-1; D may correspond to TRBD1 or TRBD2 (5 bases each). The source was CD4+ T cells from blood, collected before the fourth cycle of nivolumab. The sequence was collected from a human donor with classical Hodgkin lymphoma. The CDR3 nucleotides read TGTGCCAGCAGCGTCGGGGCAGAGTCCTACAATGAGCAGTTCTTC. The encoded protein is CASSVGAESYNEQFF. Using reference TRBV2 and TRBJ2-1 for the parts outside the CDR3, the full variable domain is EPEVTQTPSHQVTQMGQEVILRCVPISNHLYFYWYRQILGQKVEFLVSFYNNEISEKSEIFDDQFSVERPDGSNFTLKIRSTKLEDSAMYFCASSVGAESYNEQFFGPGTRLTVL.